This T cell receptor (beta chain) comes out of a study of blood T cells in healthy people across ages. Study-level points and caveats: For the donors, CMV status was unknown and possibly confounded expanded clonotype changes.

In this sample, this clonotype turned up a few times. Its target is unknown. The V end lost 4 bases, the J end lost 4 bases, and 11 bases lay between the germline ends. The CDR3 extends over 13 amino acids. From germline, CDR1 is MDHEN and CDR2 SYDVKM. A second PCR, run for about 6 to 12 cycles, used a sample-barcoded 5' primer plus a J-beta primer mix. Tagging of each cDNA molecule was performed by a template-switch adaptor with 12 random nucleotides. Each CDR3 protein is one row after TCRdb ran MiXCR on the 5' RACE reads. The sample includes approximately 1.5 million distinct CDR3 sequences, roughly 30% of them seen just once. Healthy Caucasians from Russia aged roughly 6 to 95 served as donors.

This chain links TRBV28 with TRBJ2-7; D remains unclear. The sample taken for sequencing was blood. The sequence was collected from a woman aged 25 to 39 in good health. This CDR3 reads CASSYADKYEQYF. The CDR3, as DNA: TGTGCCAGCAGTTATGCCGATAAATACGAGCAGTACTTC.